The entry that follows covers one TCR beta chain sequence. Its antigen remains unidentified. No much larger clone is present one base from it, and per-base qualities are unavailable. This sample was taken from a study of blood T cell repertoires in COVID-19 (dated by TCRdb to 2018 to 2020). General notes on the study: Collaborator samples came from the United States, Italy and Spain and covered acute and convalescent phases of COVID-19. The prospective study material was composed of cDNA or gDNA derived from T cells, B-cell-depleted T cells, or PBMCs. Deeply sampled blood TCRbeta repertoires from subjects exposed to, actively infected with, or recovered from COVID-19 were included in the dataset. The repertoires were made available in a free public database intended to serve as a resource for research on the immune response to SARS-CoV-2. The samples were drawn from the first 160 participants of the ongoing ImmuneRACE study and from 950 to 1,500 subjects provided by 6 global collaborators. The sample metadata nearly always contained a de-identified subject ID, COVID-19 status, age in years and sex. Where available, HLA class I and class II types were obtained from metadata supplied by the sample provider rather than from assay-based typing. Overall study outcomes, separate from this receptor: The quantity of clinical and demographic metadata differed by source and by participant and was supplied without curation.

The immunoSEQ Assay, a bias-controlled multiplex PCR, was used to amplify TCRbeta CDR3 regions from genomic DNA. Processing in the source paper ran as follows. Nucleated cell counts per sample were estimated from amplification of reference gene primers within the assay. To quantify the absolute abundance of each unique TCRbeta CDR3 rearrangement, sequence reads were collapsed and filtered. For each sample, productive Simpson clonality was calculated by taking the square root of Simpson's diversity index across productive rearrangements. The table comes from immuneACCESS by way of TCRdb, which keeps in-frame sequences with V and J called. Part of the clones is missing from these tables; in studies checked, under half for an unresolved V gene and the rest for unknown reasons. V, J and clone size were drawn from that table, and D and trimming were deduced from the DNA. Across this sample there are approximately 480,000 clones, with 89% seen only once. The ten largest make up 0.8% to 0.9% of the sample.

One collaborating source in Seattle enrolled patients during active infection and followed them longitudinally through the course of disease. Whole blood was collected in K2EDTA tubes by collaborating institutions according to the institutions' own protocols. For TCRbeta analysis, collaborators shipped samples as frozen whole blood, isolated PBMCs, or DNA extracted from either of those sample types. What was sequenced was peripheral blood. The source of this sequence is a man aged 18 to 29 with COVID-19, enrolled during active disease.

The CDR3 protein: CASSSGTSGNEQFF. The sequence in DNA is TGCGCCAGCAGCTCCGGGACTAGCGGTAATGAGCAGTTCTTC. This receptor chain uses TRBV5-1 and TRBJ2-1, and 11 bases in between align with TRBD2. Inclusive of the bounding cysteine and phenylalanine, the CDR3 is 14 residues long. The DNA shown is the 42-base CDR3, in frame from base 1. V has 3 bases trimmed and J has 7 bases trimmed; junction bases matching no gene number 3. The germline V gene sets CDR1 to SGHRS and CDR2 to YFSETQ.